Listed here are 28 T cell receptor beta chains from one sample, sequenced in a study of cytomegalovirus exposure and HLA in healthy donors. Use of 60 Vbeta and 13 Jbeta primers characterized the PCR. The method was immunoSEQ multiplex PCR; TCRdb's version includes in-frame clones alone and lacks a portion of them. The data hold roughly 200,000 clones, with over 70% observed a single time. The specimen was PBMCs. These receptors came from a woman aged 60 to 75 in good health and CMV-seropositive.

V and J are TRBV5-1 and TRBJ1-1; no clear D. Germline V gene lookup returns CDR1 SGHRS and CDR2 YFSETQ. The V end lost 4 bases, the J end lost 1 base, and 8 bases lay between the germline ends. The CDR3 sequence is 13 residues long. The CDR3 spells CASSIHGNTEAFF. CDR3 coding DNA: TGCGCCAGCAGCATACATGGGAACACTGAAGCTTTCTTT.

This clone was seen once. The chain couples TRBV7-9 to TRBJ2-7; 11 bases align to TRBD2. V lost 1 base and J lost 0; bases outside the gene matches: 8. Per the germline V gene, CDR1 is SEHNR and CDR2 is FQNEAQ (reference sequence). The CDR3 loop spans 18 amino acids. The CDR3 DNA is TGTGCCAGCAGCTTAGGCCTAGCGGGAGGTCCTAGCTCCTACGAGCAGTACTTC. Its translation is CASSLGLAGGPSSYEQYF.

In DNA form, the CDR3 reads TGTGCCAGCAGCCAAAAACAGGACGCTAATCAGCCCCAGCATTTT. Translating gives CASSQKQDANQPQHF. The chain couples TRBV4-2 to TRBJ1-5; possibly TRBD1 for D (5 bases). The CDR3 is made up of 15 amino acids. CDR1 and CDR2 (germline): LGHNA, YNFKEQ. Trimming cost V 2 bases and J 4 bases, with 12 bases left between them.

This clone was counted only a few times. The rearrangement links TRBV19 to TRBJ2-7, with 14 nucleotides matching TRBD2. The ends lost 6 bases at V and 2 bases at J; junction bases unmatched: 6. The CDR3 contains 16 residues. Germline V lookup: CDR1 LNHDA, CDR2 SQIVND (reference sequence). The CDR3 nucleotides read TGTGCCAGTAGAAAGGGACTAGCGGGAGAACCCTACGAGCAGTACTTC. As protein: CASRKGLAGEPYEQYF.

The rearrangement uses TRBV21-1 and TRBJ1-1; TRBD1 is the table's D call, not checked against the DNA. TRBV21-1 is designated a pseudogene. The CDR3 spans 13 residues. The chain's CDR3 is CASSITGGTEAFF. The CDR3 DNA reads as TGTGCCAGCAGCATTACAGGGGGCACTGAAGCTTTCTTT.

V usage is TRBV7-9 and J usage is TRBJ2-1; 7 bases fit TRBD2. The J segment lost 10 bases and the V segment lost 0 bases, leaving 9 bases of the junction unmatched. This CDR3 comprises 15 residues. CDR1 and CDR2 from the germline V gene are SEHNR and FQNEAQ (reference sequence). CDR3 sequence (DNA): TGTGCCAGCAGCTTAGCCGCACTAGCGCAAGGGGAGCAGTTCTTC. Its protein product is CASSLAALAQGEQFF.

There are a few counts of this clone. The chain uses TRBV5-6 and TRBJ2-6; tentatively, D is TRBD1 (6 bases). The length of the CDR3 is 17 residues. The germline V gene has CDR1 SGHDT and CDR2 YYEEEE. V was trimmed by 0 bases and J by 2 bases, leaving 12 bases between them. For the CDR3, the DNA is TGTGCCAGCAGCTTGGTTTCACAGGGTCCTGGGGCCAACGTCCTGACTTTC. Amino acids: CASSLVSQGPGANVLTF.

V gene TRBV30 combines with J gene TRBJ2-7; 11 bases agree with TRBD1. This CDR3 region has 14 residues. Germline V gene lookup returns CDR1 GTSNPN and CDR2 SVGIG (reference sequence). V was clipped by 4 bases and J by 2 bases; unmatched bases: 4. The CDR3 coding sequence is TGTGCCTGGATACCGGGACAGGGGGCCTACGAGCAGTACTTC. It translates to CAWIPGQGAYEQYF.

With respect to this clone: The junction differs from germline at one of its ends, possibly a read error. This sequence joins TRBV7-9 and TRBJ2-6; possibly TRBD1 for D (5 bases). CDR1 and CDR2 from the germline V gene are SEHNR and FQNEAQ (reference sequence). The CDR3 totals 15 residues. For the CDR3, the DNA is TGTGCCAGCAGCCCCAGGGTTTCTGGGGCCAACGGCCTGACTTTC. It encodes CASSPRVSGANGLTF.

This chain links TRBV6-1 with TRBJ1-3; 7 nucleotides line up with TRBD1. The germline gives CDR1 MNHNS, CDR2 SASEGT. Trimming at V came to 7 bases and at J to 3 bases, leaving 6 bases not matched to a gene. The CDR3 sequence is 14 residues long. The CDR3 protein is CASIDRVVGNTIYF. CDR3 in DNA: TGTGCCAGCATCGACAGGGTAGTTGGAAACACCATATATTTT.

This clone was seen a handful of times. The chain is built from TRBV5-4 and TRBJ2-7; the D gene is possibly TRBD1 (5 bases). This CDR3 is built from 13 residues. Germline CDR1 reads SGHNT; CDR2 reads YYREEE (reference sequence). The germline V and J ends were trimmed by 0 bases and 3 bases, with 7 bases remaining between them. DNA of the CDR3: TGTGCCAGCAGCTTGGGACAGTACTACGAGCAGTACTTC. As protein: CASSLGQYYEQYF.

This clone was counted between two and nine times. The chain recombines TRBV11-1 with TRBJ2-2; 9 nucleotides align to TRBD1. The CDR3 is 15 amino acids. Trimming removed 5 bases from V and 5 bases from J; junction bases left unmatched: 6. Looked up from germline, CDR1 is SGHAT and CDR2 is FQDESV (reference sequence). The CDR3 nucleotides are TGTGCCAGCAGCGTGGGACAGGGAAGGACCGGGGAGCTGTTTTTT. Amino acids: CASSVGQGRTGELFF.

This clone was detected a few times. The chain has TRBV28 and TRBJ2-7, with D perhaps matching TRBD2 (6 bases). Deletions cut 8 bases from V and 1 base from J, with 18 bases between. Germline V CDR1 and CDR2: MDHEN, SYDVKM. The CDR3 contains 15 residues. The CDR3 DNA follows: TGTGCCAGCGGTCTCTTTCGGGACTCGTCCTACGAGCAGTACTTC. It yields the protein CASGLFRDSSYEQYF.

V usage is TRBV11-2 and J usage is TRBJ1-5, with D tentatively TRBD1 (6 bases). The V and J ends lost 8 bases and 2 bases respectively, with 10 bases between them. CDR3 length equals 13 residues. CDR1 is SGHAT, CDR2 FQNNGV, per germline. CDR3 DNA sequence: TGTGCCAGCGGCGGGGGCGGCAATCAGCCCCAGCATTTT. This translates into CASGGGGNQPQHF.

The V gene is TRBV11-2, the J gene TRBJ1-3, with D unresolved. In germline, CDR1 is SGHAT, CDR2 FQNNGV. V lost 2 bases, J lost 3 bases, and 2 bases lay in between. The CDR3 sequence is 12 residues long. Here the CDR3 reads CASSLHGNTIYF. CDR3 nucleotide sequence: TGTGCCAGCAGCTTACATGGAAACACCATATATTTT.

The chain combines TRBV9 with TRBJ2-5; D gene uncertain. This CDR3 is built from 13 residues. Trimming took off 2 bases at V and 4 bases at J, with 9 bases between the two ends. Germline CDR1 SGDLS, CDR2 YYNGEE. The CDR3 loop is CASSVDQAETQYF. The CDR3 DNA sequence: TGTGCCAGCAGCGTTGACCAGGCAGAGACCCAGTACTTC.

This sequence joins TRBV6-6 and TRBJ2-1; 13 bases agree with TRBD2. CDR1 is MNHNY and CDR2 is SVGAGI in the germline V gene (reference sequence). Unmatched junction bases numbered 4, after V lost 7 bases and J lost 4 bases. The CDR3 contains 15 residues. The CDR3: CASTGTSGAYNEQFF. CDR3 DNA: TGTGCCAGCACTGGGACTAGCGGGGCATACAATGAGCAGTTCTTC.

This clone was recorded a few times. The chain employs TRBV13 and TRBJ2-1, with 9 positions matching TRBD2. Trimming cost V 1 base and J 10 bases; bases outside gene matches: 8. Germline assignment: CDR1 PRHDT and CDR2 FYEKMQ (reference sequence). There are 15 residues in the CDR3. As DNA, the CDR3 is TGTGCCAGCAGCTTAGTTTCGCTAGCGGGATCCGAGCAGTTCTTC. Encoded protein: CASSLVSLAGSEQFF.

J is TRBJ1-1 and V is TRBV29-1, with D maybe TRBD1 (6 bases). Looked up from germline, CDR1 is SQVTM and CDR2 is ANQGSEA. This CDR3 is built from 12 residues. The V and J ends lost 4 bases and 7 bases respectively, with 13 bases between them. The CDR3 region is CSVVLWTVEAFF. CDR3 nucleotide sequence: TGCAGCGTTGTTCTCTGGACAGTTGAAGCTTTCTTT.

The rearrangement uses TRBV6-1 and TRBJ1-5; D is undetermined. Germline lookup yields CDR1 MNHNS and CDR2 SASEGT. Trimming shortened V by 8 bases and J by 6 bases, and 17 bases separated the two germline ends. This CDR3 region has 14 residues. The CDR3 loop reads CASQAPEASQPQHF. The CDR3 DNA is TGTGCCAGCCAAGCCCCAGAGGCTAGTCAGCCCCAGCATTTT.

This sequence joins TRBV7-2 and TRBJ2-1; a possible D gene is TRBD2 (6 bases). The CDR3 is made up of 18 amino acids. Germline loops: CDR1 SGHTA, CDR2 FQGNSA. The V gene lost 1 base and the J gene lost 5 bases, with 21 bases spanning the gap. The CDR3 DNA is TGTGCCAGCAGCTTAGGGCGGCGGAATAGCGGAGGGGACAATGAGCAGTTCTTC. It is translated as CASSLGRRNSGGDNEQFF.

This chain connects TRBV7-6 to TRBJ1-5; D remains ambiguous. V was trimmed by 0 bases and J by 5 bases, leaving 5 bases between them. The germline V gene encodes CDR1 SGHVS and CDR2 FNYEAQ. The CDR3 extends over 13 amino acids. Here the CDR3 reads CASSLAPDQPQHF. In DNA form, the CDR3 reads TGTGCCAGCAGCTTAGCGCCAGATCAGCCCCAGCATTTT.

The rearrangement uses TRBV10-3 and TRBJ2-2, with TRBD2 as a possible D gene (7 bases). Germline CDR1 ENHRY, CDR2 SYGVKD. V lost 11 bases, J lost 7 bases, and 23 bases lay in between. The CDR3 is 15 amino acids. The CDR3 nucleotides read TGTGCCTCCACCGGGGGTGGGGGGGGCATCGGGGAGCTGTTTTTT. The encoded protein is CASTGGGGGIGELFF.

The chain joins TRBV6-5 to TRBJ2-7; TRBD1 agrees at 7 bases. The V segment lost 6 bases and the J segment 2 bases; nucleotides outside the gene matches: 7. The germline gives CDR1 MNHEY, CDR2 SVGAGI. The CDR3 is 14 residues long. The CDR3 protein is CASRQDRLAYEQYF. CDR3 sequence (DNA): TGTGCCAGCAGACAGGACAGGCTTGCCTACGAGCAGTACTTC.

The V call is TRBV7-8, the J call TRBJ1-3, with 7 bases that match TRBD1. The junction had 8 bases not matched to a gene; V was cut back by 5 bases and J by 1 base. CDR1 and CDR2 from the germline V gene are SGHVS and FQNEAQ. This CDR3 spans 16 amino acids. The CDR3 bases are TGTGCCAGCAGCGTGGGGACAGTACGATCTGGAAACACCATATATTTT. Its protein product is CASSVGTVRSGNTIYF.

The chain recombines TRBV5-8 with TRBJ1-5, with TRBD1 as a possible D gene (5 bases). The germline gives CDR1 SGHTS, CDR2 YDEGEE. The CDR3 is made up of 15 amino acids. V was cut by 4 bases and J by 3 bases, with 14 bases left in between. The CDR3 is CASSPYGGANQPQHF. In DNA form, the CDR3 reads TGTGCCAGCAGCCCGTACGGGGGAGCCAATCAGCCCCAGCATTTT.

Relative to its sample, this clone is medium-sized. Different DNA sequences within this sample yield the same CDR3. The chain has TRBV27 and TRBJ1-2; a possible D gene is TRBD1 (5 bases). The germline CDR1 and CDR2 sequences are MNHEY and SMNVEV (reference sequence). CDR3 length equals 16 residues. V lost 0 bases, J lost 2 bases, and 13 bases lay in between. The CDR3 loop is CASSLSPSTANYGYTF. For the CDR3, the DNA is TGTGCCAGCAGTTTATCCCCCTCGACAGCCAACTATGGCTACACCTTC.

V usage is TRBV19 and J usage is TRBJ1-2; TRBD1 matches 7 bases. This CDR3 comprises 14 residues. CDR1 LNHDA and CDR2 SQIVND come from the germline V gene (reference sequence). V lost 6 bases, J lost 5 bases, and 9 bases stayed unmatched. The CDR3 sequence is CASSRDSEWYGYTF. CDR3 sequence (DNA): TGTGCCAGTAGCCGGGACAGCGAATGGTATGGCTACACCTTC. Filled out from reference TRBV19 and TRBJ1-2, the complete variable domain reads DGGITQSPKYLFRKEGQNVTLSCEQNLNHDAMYWYRQDPGQGLRLIYYSQIVNDFQKGDIAEGYSVSREKKESFPLTVTSAQKNPTAFYLCASSRDSEWYGYTFGSGTRLTVV.